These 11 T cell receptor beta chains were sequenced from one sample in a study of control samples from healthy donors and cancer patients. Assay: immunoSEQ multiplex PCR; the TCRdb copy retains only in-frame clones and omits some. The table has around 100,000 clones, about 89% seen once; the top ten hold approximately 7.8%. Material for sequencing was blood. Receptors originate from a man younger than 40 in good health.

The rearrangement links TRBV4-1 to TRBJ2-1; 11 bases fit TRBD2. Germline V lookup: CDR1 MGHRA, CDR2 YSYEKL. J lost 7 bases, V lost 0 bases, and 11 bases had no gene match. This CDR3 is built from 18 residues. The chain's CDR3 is CASSQDALRLAGGNEQFF. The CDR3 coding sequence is TGCGCCAGCAGCCAAGATGCACTCCGGCTAGCGGGAGGAAATGAGCAGTTCTTC.

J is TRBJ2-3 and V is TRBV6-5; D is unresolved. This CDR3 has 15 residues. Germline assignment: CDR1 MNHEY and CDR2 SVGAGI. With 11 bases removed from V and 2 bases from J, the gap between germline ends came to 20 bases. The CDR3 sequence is CASRVVATITDTQYF. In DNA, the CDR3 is TGTGCCTCTAGAGTGGTAGCTACCATCACAGATACGCAGTATTTT.

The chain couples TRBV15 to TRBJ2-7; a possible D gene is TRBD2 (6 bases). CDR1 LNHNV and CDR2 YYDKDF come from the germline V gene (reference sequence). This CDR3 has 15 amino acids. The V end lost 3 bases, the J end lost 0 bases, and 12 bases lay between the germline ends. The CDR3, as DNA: TGTGCCACCAGCAGGGGTAGCGGTAGCTCCTACGAGCAGTACTTC. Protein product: CATSRGSGSSYEQYF.

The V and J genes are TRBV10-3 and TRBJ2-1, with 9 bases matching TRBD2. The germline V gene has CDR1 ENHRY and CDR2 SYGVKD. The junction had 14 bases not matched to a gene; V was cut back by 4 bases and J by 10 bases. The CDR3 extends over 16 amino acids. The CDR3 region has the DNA TGTGCCATCAGTGGGGGACTAGCCGACGGCAGGGGGGAGCAGTTCTTC. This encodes CAISGGLADGRGEQFF.

The CDR3 region is CASSYSFLTPYEQYF. CDR3 nucleotides: TGTGCCAGCAGTTACTCTTTCCTTACCCCCTACGAGCAGTACTTC. The chain recombines TRBV6-5 with TRBJ2-7; the D is unclear. Germline CDR1 MNHEY, CDR2 SVGAGI. The V end was cut by 0 bases, the J end by 2 bases, with 11 bases between. The CDR3 consists of 15 residues.

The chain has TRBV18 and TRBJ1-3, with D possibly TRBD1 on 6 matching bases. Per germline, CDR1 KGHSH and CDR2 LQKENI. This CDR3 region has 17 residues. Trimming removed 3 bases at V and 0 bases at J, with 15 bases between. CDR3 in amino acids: CASSPVLGGSSGNTIYF. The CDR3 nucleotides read TGTGCCAGCTCACCGGTTCTAGGGGGATCCTCTGGAAACACCATATATTTT.

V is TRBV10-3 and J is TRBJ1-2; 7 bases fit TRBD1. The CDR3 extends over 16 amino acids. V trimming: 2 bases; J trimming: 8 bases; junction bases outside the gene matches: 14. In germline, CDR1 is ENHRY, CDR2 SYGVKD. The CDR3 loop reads CAISEQGGAVLSGYTF. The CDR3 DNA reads TGTGCCATCAGTGAGCAGGGGGGGGCAGTGCTTAGCGGCTACACCTTC.

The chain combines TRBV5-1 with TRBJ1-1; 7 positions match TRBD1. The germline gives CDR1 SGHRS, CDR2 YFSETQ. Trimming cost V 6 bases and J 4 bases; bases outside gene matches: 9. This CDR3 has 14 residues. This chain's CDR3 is CASTRQGGGTEAFF. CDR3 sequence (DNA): TGCGCCAGCACCCGACAGGGCGGGGGCACTGAAGCTTTCTTT.

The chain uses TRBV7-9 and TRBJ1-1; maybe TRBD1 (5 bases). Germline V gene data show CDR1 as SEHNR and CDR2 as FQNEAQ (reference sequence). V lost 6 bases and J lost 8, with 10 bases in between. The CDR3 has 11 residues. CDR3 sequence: CASSTGSEAFF. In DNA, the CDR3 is TGTGCCAGCAGTACAGGTTCGGAAGCTTTCTTT.

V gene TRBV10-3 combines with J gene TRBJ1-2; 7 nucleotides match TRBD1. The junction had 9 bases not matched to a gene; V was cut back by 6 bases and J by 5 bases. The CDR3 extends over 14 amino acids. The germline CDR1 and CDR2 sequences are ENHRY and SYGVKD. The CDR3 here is CAISPDRSDYGYTF. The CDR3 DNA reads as TGTGCCATCAGCCCGGACAGGTCGGATTATGGCTACACCTTC.

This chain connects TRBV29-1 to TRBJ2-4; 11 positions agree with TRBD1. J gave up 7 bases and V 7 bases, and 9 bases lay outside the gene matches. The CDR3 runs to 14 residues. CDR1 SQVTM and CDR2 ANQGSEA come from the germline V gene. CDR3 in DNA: TGCAGCGGTGGGACAGGGGGTGCTAGTAACATTCAGTACTTC. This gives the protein CSGGTGGASNIQYF.